The 8 T cell receptor beta chains presented below share a single source sample, sequenced in a study of control samples from healthy donors and cancer patients. Sequenced by immunoSEQ multiplex PCR; TCRdb stores in-frame clones only, minus some. The sample consists of approximately 84,000 clones, around 80% of them appearing once. Sequencing used blood. All receptors come from a woman in her sixties or seventies in good health.

This clone was found once. The genes are TRBV4-1 and TRBJ2-3; 13 bases match TRBD2. V lost 0 bases, J lost 2 bases, and 8 bases stayed unmatched. This CDR3 region has 19 residues. Germline-derived CDR1 and CDR2 are MGHRA and YSYEKL. This chain's CDR3 is CASSQDFGLAGANTDTQYF. Here the CDR3 DNA reads TGCGCCAGCAGCCAAGATTTTGGACTAGCGGGGGCCAACACAGATACGCAGTATTTT.

This chain connects TRBV2 to TRBJ2-1; TRBD2 matches at 7 bases. Losses at the gene ends were 10 bases for V and 2 bases for J; bases not matched to a gene: 5. This CDR3 has 13 amino acids. CDR1 is SNHLY and CDR2 is FYNNEI in the germline V gene. Here the CDR3 reads CATLAAPYNEQFF. The CDR3 bases are TGTGCCACCCTAGCGGCACCCTACAATGAGCAGTTCTTC.

The chain combines TRBV3-1 (or the pseudogene TRBV3-2) with TRBJ2-1; no clear D. This CDR3 region has 16 residues. V lost 0 bases to trimming and J lost 4 bases, with 13 bases between them. The germline V gene has CDR1 LGHDT and CDR2 YNNKEL (reference sequence). CDR3: CASSQESNRPYNEQFF. CDR3 DNA sequence: TGTGCCAGCAGCCAAGAGTCTAACCGCCCTTACAATGAGCAGTTCTTC.

The genes are TRBV28 and TRBJ2-7; 8 bases align to TRBD2. There are 15 residues in the CDR3. CDR1 and CDR2 (germline): MDHEN, SYDVKM. V was pared by 4 bases and J by 6 bases, with 11 bases of the junction left unmatched. The chain's CDR3 is CASSSLAGRGGEQYF. The CDR3 DNA reads TGTGCCAGCAGTTCATTAGCGGGAAGGGGGGGCGAGCAGTACTTC.

This rearrangement joins TRBV28 to TRBJ2-3; 11 nucleotides match TRBD2. V was clipped by 5 bases and J by 5 bases; unmatched bases: 6. CDR3 length equals 15 residues. Germline values: CDR1 MDHEN, CDR2 SYDVKM. For the CDR3, the DNA is TGTGCCAGCAGTCTACTAGCGGGAGAAGTAGATACGCAGTATTTT. Translation: CASSLLAGEVDTQYF. The full variable domain, rest sourced from reference TRBV28 and TRBJ2-3, is DVKVTQSSRYLVKRTGEKVFLECVQDMDHENMFWYRQDPGLGLRLIYFSYDVKMKEKGDIPEGYSVSREKKERFSLILESASTNQTSMYLCASSLLAGEVDTQYFGPGTRLTVL.

The chain employs TRBV6-5 and TRBJ1-2, with D perhaps TRBD1 (6 bases). Deletions cut 4 bases from V and 7 bases from J, with 16 bases between. The CDR3 has 14 amino acids. CDR1 MNHEY and CDR2 SVGAGI come from the germline V gene. Here the CDR3 reads CASSSYREGGGYTF. The CDR3 nucleotides read TGTGCCAGCAGTTCTTACAGGGAAGGGGGTGGCTACACCTTC.

This chain joins TRBV27 and TRBJ2-1; D unclear. The V end was cut by 5 bases, the J end by 6 bases, with 20 bases between. The germline V gene encodes CDR1 MNHEY and CDR2 SMNVEV (reference sequence). The CDR3 extends over 16 amino acids. The CDR3 spells CASSTFVSPLGNEQFF. The CDR3 DNA reads as TGTGCCAGCAGTACCTTTGTGTCCCCCCTAGGCAATGAGCAGTTCTTC.

The V call is TRBV6-5, the J call TRBJ2-7; D gene ambiguous. Trimming stripped 7 bases from V and 3 bases from J, with 16 bases between. This CDR3 contains 14 residues. The germline V gene has CDR1 MNHEY and CDR2 SVGAGI. The CDR3 bases are TGTGCCAGCACTGGCCGAGTCGGAAACTACGAGCAGTACTTC. It yields the protein CASTGRVGNYEQYF.